This TCR beta chain was recorded in a study of control samples from healthy donors and cancer patients. Germline V CDR1 and CDR2: SEHNR, FQNEAQ (reference sequence). This CDR3 comprises 14 residues. Trimming removed 1 base from V and 8 bases from J, with 12 bases in between. Clones were sequenced by immunoSEQ multiplex PCR, and TCRdb holds only the in-frame ones, with some missing. The sample carries 110,000 or so clones, 83% recorded once. V and J are TRBV7-9 and TRBJ2-1; D may be TRBD1 or TRBD2 (6 bases each). The origin of this receptor is a woman between 45 and 65 years old in good health. The source material was blood. In DNA form, the CDR3 reads TGTGCCAGCAGCTTAGGTATGGGGGGCGATGAGCAGTTCTTC. It is translated as CASSLGMGGDEQFF.